The 23 T cell receptor beta chains in this list originate from one sample, sequenced in a study of blood T cell repertoires in COVID-19. Measured with immunoSEQ multiplex PCR; TCRdb has only the in-frame clones, and not every one. The table has some 100,000 clones, 80% to 90% seen once. The sample was PBMCs or T cells enriched from blood (not recorded which). The receptors were gathered from a woman between 50 and 59 years old who had recovered from COVID-19.

The V gene is TRBV24-1, the J gene TRBJ1-1; D call uncertain. This CDR3 is built from 14 residues. V lost 6 bases to trimming and J lost 1 base, with 11 bases between them. CDR1 and CDR2 (germline): KGHDR, SFDVKD. The CDR3 region is CATSPRGTNTEAFF. The CDR3 DNA follows: TGTGCCACCAGTCCGCGGGGTACGAACACTGAAGCTTTCTTT.

V and J are TRBV28 and TRBJ1-6; D is perhaps TRBD1 (6 bases). Per the germline V gene, CDR1 is MDHEN and CDR2 is SYDVKM. CDR3 length equals 14 residues. V shed 4 bases and J shed 7 bases, with 11 bases lying between them. CDR3 protein: CASSSQGPNSPLHF. The CDR3 coding sequence is TGTGCCAGCAGTTCACAGGGACCGAATTCACCCCTCCACTTT.

In this sample, this clone turned up once. The rearrangement joins TRBV28 to TRBJ1-5, with 7 nucleotides matching TRBD1. With 6 bases clipped from V and 7 bases from J, the junction kept 15 bases outside the gene matches. Germline V gene sequence: CDR1 MDHEN, CDR2 SYDVKM. This CDR3 contains 16 residues. CDR3 in amino acids: CASRTTDRAGNQPQHF. The CDR3 DNA sequence: TGTGCCAGCAGAACAACTGACAGGGCGGGGAACCAGCCCCAGCATTTT.

V usage is TRBV5-5 and J usage is TRBJ1-1; 9 bases map to TRBD1. V was clipped by 2 bases and J by 0 bases; unmatched bases: 8. Germline lookup yields CDR1 SGHKS and CDR2 YYEKEE (reference sequence). This CDR3 has 17 amino acids. The CDR3 DNA is TGTGCCAGCAGCTTTGGGACAGGGAGAAGCATGAACACTGAAGCTTTCTTT. Its protein is CASSFGTGRSMNTEAFF.

The V and J genes are TRBV29-1 and TRBJ2-3; D unresolved. Trimming left V 1 base short and J 2 bases short, with 19 bases between. Germline V gene sequence: CDR1 SQVTM, CDR2 ANQGSEA. The CDR3 is 17 residues long. The CDR3 loop is CSVEVRLEGIYTDTQYF. In DNA, the CDR3 is TGCAGCGTTGAAGTTCGGCTAGAAGGTATTTACACAGATACGCAGTATTTT.

The rearrangement joins TRBV2 to TRBJ2-7; 7 positions match TRBD2. Trimming removed 2 bases from V and 3 bases from J; junction bases left unmatched: 4. Per the germline V gene, CDR1 is SNHLY and CDR2 is FYNNEI. The CDR3 runs to 14 residues. In DNA, the CDR3 is TGTGCCAGCAGTGAAAGGTTAGCGGGCTACGAGCAGTACTTC. Protein sequence: CASSERLAGYEQYF.

The rearrangement uses TRBV27 and TRBJ2-1; D might be TRBD2 (5 bases). Trimming took off 5 bases at V and 0 bases at J, with 17 bases between the two ends. This CDR3 spans 17 amino acids. CDR1 is MNHEY, CDR2 SMNVEV, per germline (reference sequence). For the CDR3, the DNA is TGTGCCAGCAGTCGATACAGCGGAGCGAGCTCCTACAATGAGCAGTTCTTC. This translates into CASSRYSGASSYNEQFF.

The rearrangement uses TRBV7-9 and TRBJ2-1; D is ambiguous. Trimming took 8 bases from V and 6 from J, leaving 5 bases between them. This CDR3 spans 10 amino acids. The germline V gene encodes CDR1 SEHNR and CDR2 FQNEAQ (reference sequence). CDR3 loop: CASGLNEQFF. In nucleotides, the CDR3 is TGTGCCAGCGGCCTCAATGAGCAGTTCTTC.

This chain connects TRBV5-1 to TRBJ2-1, with 9 bases aligning to TRBD2. V lost 5 bases to trimming and J lost 0 bases; unmatched junction nucleotides: 3. This CDR3 spans 15 amino acids. Germline V lookup: CDR1 SGHRS, CDR2 YFSETQ. The CDR3 nucleotides read TGCGCCAGCAGTTTTAGCGGGAGCTCCTACAATGAGCAGTTCTTC. Translating it yields CASSFSGSSYNEQFF. The full variable domain, its missing parts supplied by reference TRBV5-1 and TRBJ2-1, is KAGVTQTPRYLIKTRGQQVTLSCSPISGHRSVSWYQQTPGQGLQFLFEYFSETQRNKGNFPGRFSGRQFSNSRSEMNVSTLELGDSALYLCASSFSGSSYNEQFFGPGTRLTVL.

The chain uses TRBV3-1 (or the pseudogene TRBV3-2) and TRBJ2-3; TRBD2 matches 8 bases. V dropped 3 bases and J dropped 4; count of bases not matched to a gene: 15. The CDR3 is made up of 18 amino acids. Germline CDR1 reads LGHDT; CDR2 reads YNNKEL (reference sequence). This CDR3 is CASSQANRGTRRSDTQYF. In DNA form, the CDR3 reads TGTGCCAGCAGCCAGGCGAATCGGGGGACTAGAAGGTCAGATACGCAGTATTTT.

The chain carries TRBV7-2 and TRBJ1-4; maybe TRBD1 (5 bases). The CDR3 covers 15 residues. Trimming removed 5 bases from V and 1 base from J, with 11 bases in between. The V gene's germline CDR1 is SGHTA and CDR2 FQGNSA. The CDR3 protein is CASSTQGGTNEKLFF. The CDR3 nucleotides are TGTGCCAGCAGCACCCAGGGAGGAACTAATGAAAAACTGTTTTTT.

This clone was found a few times. This chain uses TRBV5-1 with TRBJ2-2; the match to TRBD2 covers 10 bases. Trimming removed 4 bases from V and 5 bases from J; junction bases left unmatched: 8. This CDR3 has 16 amino acids. Germline CDR1 is SGHRS and CDR2 is YFSETQ. Here the CDR3 reads CASSGRTSGGTGELFF. The CDR3 nucleotides are TGCGCCAGCAGCGGGCGGACTAGCGGTGGGACCGGGGAGCTGTTTTTT.

The chain recombines TRBV5-1 with TRBJ1-3, with D possibly matching TRBD1 (5 bases). Germline V gene sequence: CDR1 SGHRS, CDR2 YFSETQ. Trimming left V 2 bases short and J 2 bases short, with 8 bases between. CDR3 length equals 14 residues. CDR3 DNA sequence: TGCGCCAGCAGCTTAGGGGATCCTGGAAACACCATATATTTT. Translation: CASSLGDPGNTIYF.

The V gene is TRBV7-2, the J gene TRBJ2-3; 7 nucleotides agree with TRBD2. Germline CDR1 reads SGHTA; CDR2 reads FQGNSA. CDR3 size: 16 residues. V shed 3 bases, J shed 2 bases, and the junction held 8 bases outside the gene matches. The CDR3 DNA reads as TGTGCCAGCAGCTTTCTGGCGGGGGTCGTCACAGATACGCAGTATTTT. It specifies CASSFLAGVVTDTQYF.

The J gene is TRBJ2-5, the V gene TRBV19; D gene uncertain. The CDR3 is 13 residues long. The germline V gene encodes CDR1 LNHDA and CDR2 SQIVND (reference sequence). Deletions cut 9 bases from V and 4 bases from J, with 15 bases between. The CDR3 bases are TGTGCCAGCGCCGCTCCCGGGTTAGAGACCCAGTACTTC. It encodes CASAAPGLETQYF. Supplemented by reference TRBV19 and TRBJ2-5, the full variable domain reads DGGITQSPKYLFRKEGQNVTLSCEQNLNHDAMYWYRQDPGQGLRLIYYSQIVNDFQKGDIAEGYSVSREKKESFPLTVTSAQKNPTAFYLCASAAPGLETQYFGPGTRLLVL.

V usage is TRBV18 and J usage is TRBJ1-6, with D possibly matching TRBD1 (5 bases). Trimming removed 3 bases from V and 2 bases from J, with 14 bases in between. CDR1 KGHSH and CDR2 LQKENI come from the germline V gene. This CDR3 has 17 residues. The CDR3 is CASSPPGGGTYNSPLHF. CDR3 coding DNA: TGTGCCAGCTCACCCCCGGGGGGTGGCACCTATAATTCACCCCTCCACTTT. The full variable domain, in which reference TRBV18 and TRBJ1-6 provide the parts outside the CDR3, is NAGVMQNPRHLVRRRGQEARLRCSPMKGHSHVYWYRQLPEEGLKFMVYLQKENIIDESGMPKERFSAEFPKEGPSILRIQQVVRGDSAAYFCASSPPGGGTYNSPLHFGNGTRLTVT.

This chain uses TRBV4-1 with TRBJ2-1, with TRBD2 as a possible D gene (6 bases). CDR1 MGHRA and CDR2 YSYEKL come from the germline V gene. This CDR3 has 17 residues. The ends were cut back, 1 base at V and 1 base at J, with 14 bases in the middle. The CDR3 loop is CASSQVDMGLSYNEQFF. Here the CDR3 DNA reads TGCGCCAGCAGCCAAGTTGACATGGGACTGTCCTACAATGAGCAGTTCTTC.

The chain employs TRBV12-5 and TRBJ1-1, with 7 bases that match TRBD1. This CDR3 contains 14 residues. Germline V CDR1 and CDR2: LGHNT, FRNRAP. J lost 4 bases, V lost 4 bases, and 6 bases had no gene match. The CDR3 protein is CASGSEGASTEAFF. The CDR3 DNA is TGTGCTAGTGGTTCGGAGGGGGCGAGCACTGAAGCTTTCTTT.

The chain recombines TRBV19 with TRBJ1-5, with D possibly TRBD1 on 5 matching bases. V was clipped by 6 bases and J by 7 bases, with 10 bases between them. The CDR3 sequence is 12 residues long. CDR1 is LNHDA and CDR2 is SQIVND in the germline V gene (reference sequence). The CDR3 here is CASSDSEQPQHF. The CDR3 region has the DNA TGTGCCAGTAGCGACAGTGAGCAGCCCCAGCATTTT.

The chain carries TRBV10-3 and TRBJ1-2, with D hard to call. Germline CDR1 ENHRY, CDR2 SYGVKD. The germline V and J ends were trimmed by 3 bases and 3 bases, with 8 bases remaining between them. The CDR3 runs 13 residues. CDR3 DNA: TGTGCCATCAGTGACAGTATTCACTATGGCTACACCTTC. Encoded protein: CAISDSIHYGYTF.

The chain joins TRBV18 to TRBJ2-3; 12 positions match TRBD2. V lost 4 bases, J lost 1 base, and 0 bases stayed unmatched. The CDR3 totals 15 residues. Germline CDR1 is KGHSH and CDR2 is LQKENI. The CDR3 DNA follows: TGTGCCAGCTCACGACTAGCGGGGGGCACAGATACGCAGTATTTT. This codes for CASSRLAGGTDTQYF.

The rearrangement joins TRBV2 to TRBJ2-3, with 7 bases identical to TRBD1. The germline CDR1 and CDR2 sequences are SNHLY and FYNNEI. This CDR3 spans 14 amino acids. J gave up 4 bases and V 6 bases, and 7 bases lay outside the gene matches. The chain's CDR3 is CASRVRQGADTQYF. DNA for the CDR3: TGTGCCAGCAGAGTCCGACAGGGAGCAGATACGCAGTATTTT. Drawing the rest from reference TRBV2 and TRBJ2-3, the complete variable domain is EPEVTQTPSHQVTQMGQEVILRCVPISNHLYFYWYRQILGQKVEFLVSFYNNEISEKSEIFDDQFSVERPDGSNFTLKIRSTKLEDSAMYFCASRVRQGADTQYFGPGTRLTVL.

This chain connects TRBV19 to TRBJ1-5, with 7 nucleotides matching TRBD1. The germline V gene encodes CDR1 LNHDA and CDR2 SQIVND (reference sequence). The CDR3 is 15 amino acids. Unmatched junction bases numbered 4, after V lost 5 bases and J lost 0 bases. The CDR3 loop is CASSPGQNSNQPQHF. The CDR3 DNA sequence: TGTGCCAGTAGTCCGGGACAGAATAGCAATCAGCCCCAGCATTTT.